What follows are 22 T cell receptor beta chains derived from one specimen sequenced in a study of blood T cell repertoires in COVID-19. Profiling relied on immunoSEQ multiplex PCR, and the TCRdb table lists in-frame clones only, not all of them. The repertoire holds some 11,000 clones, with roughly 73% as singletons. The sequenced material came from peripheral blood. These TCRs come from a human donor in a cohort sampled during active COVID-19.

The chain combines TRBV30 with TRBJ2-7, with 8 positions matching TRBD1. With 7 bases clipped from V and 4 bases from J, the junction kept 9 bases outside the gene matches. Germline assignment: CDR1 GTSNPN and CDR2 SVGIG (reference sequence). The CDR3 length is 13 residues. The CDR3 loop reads CASTGTGEYEQYF. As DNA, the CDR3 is TGTGCCTCTACCGGGACAGGCGAGTACGAGCAGTACTTC. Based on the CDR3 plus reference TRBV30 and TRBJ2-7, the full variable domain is SQTIHQWPATLVQPVGSPLSLECTVEGTSNPNLYWYRQAAGRGLQLLFYSVGIGQISSEVPQNLSASRPQDRQFILSSKKLLLSDSGFYLCASTGTGEYEQYFGPGTRLTVT.

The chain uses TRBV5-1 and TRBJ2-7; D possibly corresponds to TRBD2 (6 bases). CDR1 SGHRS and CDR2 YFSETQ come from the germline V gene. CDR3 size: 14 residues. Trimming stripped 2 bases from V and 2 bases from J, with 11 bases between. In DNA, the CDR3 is TGCGCCAGCAGCTTTTCGGGGGATCCCTACGAGCAGTACTTC. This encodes CASSFSGDPYEQYF.

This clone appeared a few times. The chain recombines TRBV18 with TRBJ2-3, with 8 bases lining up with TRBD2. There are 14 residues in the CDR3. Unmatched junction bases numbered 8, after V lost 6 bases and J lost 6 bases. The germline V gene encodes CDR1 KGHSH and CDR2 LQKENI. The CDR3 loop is CASSAGLGLDTQYF. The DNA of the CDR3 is TGTGCCAGCTCGGCGGGACTAGGTCTGGATACGCAGTATTTT.

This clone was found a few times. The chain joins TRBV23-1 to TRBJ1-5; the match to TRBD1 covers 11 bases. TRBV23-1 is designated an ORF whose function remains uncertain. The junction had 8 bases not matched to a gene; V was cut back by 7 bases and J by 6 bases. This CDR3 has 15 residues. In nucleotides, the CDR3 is TGCGCCAGCACTCAGGACAGGGGGCGTCTTCAGCCCCAGCATTTT. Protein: CASTQDRGRLQPQHF.

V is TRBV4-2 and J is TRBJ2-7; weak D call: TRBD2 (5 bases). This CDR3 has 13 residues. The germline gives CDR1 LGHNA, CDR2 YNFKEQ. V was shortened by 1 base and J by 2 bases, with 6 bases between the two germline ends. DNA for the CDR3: TGTGCCAGCAGCCAAGTCGGGGCCTACGAGCAGTACTTC. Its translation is CASSQVGAYEQYF.

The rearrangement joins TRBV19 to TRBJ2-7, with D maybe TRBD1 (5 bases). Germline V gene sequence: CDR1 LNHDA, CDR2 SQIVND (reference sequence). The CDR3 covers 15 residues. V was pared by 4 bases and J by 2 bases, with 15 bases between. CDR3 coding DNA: TGTGCCAGTAGTACCCAGGGTAACACAGCCTACGAGCAGTACTTC. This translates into CASSTQGNTAYEQYF.

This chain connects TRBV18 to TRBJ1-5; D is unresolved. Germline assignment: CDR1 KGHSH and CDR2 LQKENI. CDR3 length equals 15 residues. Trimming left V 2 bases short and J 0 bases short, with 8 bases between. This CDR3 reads CASSPSMNSNQPQHF. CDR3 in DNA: TGTGCCAGCTCACCAAGCATGAATAGCAATCAGCCCCAGCATTTT.

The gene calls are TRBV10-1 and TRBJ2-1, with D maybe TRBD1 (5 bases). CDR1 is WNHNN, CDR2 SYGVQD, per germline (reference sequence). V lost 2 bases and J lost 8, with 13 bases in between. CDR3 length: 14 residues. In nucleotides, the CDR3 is TGCGCCAGCAGTGAGAAGATTAGGGGCCATGAGCAGTTCTTC. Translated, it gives CASSEKIRGHEQFF.

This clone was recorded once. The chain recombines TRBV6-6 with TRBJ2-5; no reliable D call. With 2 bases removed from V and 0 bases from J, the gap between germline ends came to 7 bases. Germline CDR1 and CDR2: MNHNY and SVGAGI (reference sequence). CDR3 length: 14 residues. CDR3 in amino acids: CASSYGQYQETQYF. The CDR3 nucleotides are TGTGCCAGCAGTTACGGGCAGTACCAAGAGACCCAGTACTTC.

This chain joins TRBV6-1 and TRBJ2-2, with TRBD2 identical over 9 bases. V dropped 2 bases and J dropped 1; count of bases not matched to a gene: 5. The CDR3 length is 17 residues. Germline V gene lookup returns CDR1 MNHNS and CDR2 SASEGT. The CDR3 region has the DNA TGTGCCAGCAGTGAACTGGCGGGGGGGCTGAACACCGGGGAGCTGTTTTTT. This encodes CASSELAGGLNTGELFF.

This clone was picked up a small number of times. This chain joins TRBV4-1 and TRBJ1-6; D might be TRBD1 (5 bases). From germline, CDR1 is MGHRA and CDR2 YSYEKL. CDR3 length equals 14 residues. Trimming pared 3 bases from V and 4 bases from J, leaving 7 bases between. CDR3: CASSQTVYNSPLHF. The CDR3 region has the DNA TGCGCCAGCAGCCAGACAGTTTATAATTCACCCCTCCACTTT.

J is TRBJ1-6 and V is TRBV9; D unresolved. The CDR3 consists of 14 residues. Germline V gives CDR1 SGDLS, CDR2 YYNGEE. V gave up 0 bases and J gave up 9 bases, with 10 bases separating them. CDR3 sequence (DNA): TGTGCCAGCAGCGTAGCCCCGGAGGGTTCACCCCTCCACTTT. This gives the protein CASSVAPEGSPLHF.

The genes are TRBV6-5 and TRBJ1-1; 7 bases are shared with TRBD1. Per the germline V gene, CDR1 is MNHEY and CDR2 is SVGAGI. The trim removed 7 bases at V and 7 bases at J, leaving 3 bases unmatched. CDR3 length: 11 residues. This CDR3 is CASNRDSEAFF. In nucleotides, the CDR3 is TGTGCCAGCAACCGGGACAGTGAAGCTTTCTTT.

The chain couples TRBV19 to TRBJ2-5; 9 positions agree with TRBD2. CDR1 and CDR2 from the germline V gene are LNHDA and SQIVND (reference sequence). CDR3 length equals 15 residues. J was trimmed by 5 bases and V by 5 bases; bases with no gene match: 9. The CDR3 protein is CASSLPGTSKETQYF. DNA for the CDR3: TGTGCCAGTAGTCTTCCCGGGACTAGCAAGGAGACCCAGTACTTC.

DNA for the CDR3: TGTGCCAGCAGTCCAGGGGGCGCAGACTATGGCTACACCTTC. It encodes CASSPGGADYGYTF. The chain couples TRBV27 to TRBJ1-2; 8 positions match TRBD1. With V trimmed by 5 bases and J by 3 bases, 5 bases remained unmatched. CDR3 length: 14 residues. Germline loops: CDR1 MNHEY, CDR2 SMNVEV (reference sequence).

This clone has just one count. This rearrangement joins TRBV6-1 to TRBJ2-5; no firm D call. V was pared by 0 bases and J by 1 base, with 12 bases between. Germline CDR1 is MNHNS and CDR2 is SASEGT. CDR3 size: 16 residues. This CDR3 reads CASSEALRWAQETQYF. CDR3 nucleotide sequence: TGTGCCAGCAGTGAAGCGCTTCGTTGGGCCCAAGAGACCCAGTACTTC.

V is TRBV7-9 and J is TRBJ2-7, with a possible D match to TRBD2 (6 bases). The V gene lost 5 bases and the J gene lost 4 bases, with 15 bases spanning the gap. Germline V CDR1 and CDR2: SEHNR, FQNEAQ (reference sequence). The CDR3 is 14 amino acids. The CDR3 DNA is TGTGCCAGCAGCCCACGACTAGAATGGTACGAGCAGTACTTC. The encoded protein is CASSPRLEWYEQYF.

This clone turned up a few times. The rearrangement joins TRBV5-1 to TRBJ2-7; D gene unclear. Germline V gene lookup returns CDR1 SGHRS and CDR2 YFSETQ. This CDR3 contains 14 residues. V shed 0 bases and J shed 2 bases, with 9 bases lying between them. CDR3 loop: CASSLVVAPYEQYF. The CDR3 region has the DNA TGCGCCAGCAGCTTGGTGGTGGCACCCTACGAGCAGTACTTC.

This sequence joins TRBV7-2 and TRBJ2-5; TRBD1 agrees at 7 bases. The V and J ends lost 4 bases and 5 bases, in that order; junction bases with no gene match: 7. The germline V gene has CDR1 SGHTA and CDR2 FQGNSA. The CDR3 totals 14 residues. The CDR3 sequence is CASSSNQGVETQYF. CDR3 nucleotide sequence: TGTGCCAGCAGCTCCAACCAGGGGGTGGAGACCCAGTACTTC.

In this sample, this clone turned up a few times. The chain's CDR3 is CASSSGQLSTDTQYF. The CDR3 region has the DNA TGTGCCAGCAGTTCCGGACAGTTAAGCACAGATACGCAGTATTTT. The V and J genes are TRBV6-5 and TRBJ2-3, with D perhaps TRBD1 (6 bases). The germline V gene encodes CDR1 MNHEY and CDR2 SVGAGI. This CDR3 contains 15 residues. With 4 bases removed from V and 0 bases from J, the gap between germline ends came to 11 bases.

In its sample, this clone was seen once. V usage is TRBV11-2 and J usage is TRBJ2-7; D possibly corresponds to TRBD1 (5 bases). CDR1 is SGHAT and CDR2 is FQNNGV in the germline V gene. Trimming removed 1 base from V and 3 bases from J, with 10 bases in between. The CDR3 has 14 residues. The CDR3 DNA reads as TGTGCCAGCAGCTTAGGGCCAGGGCACTACGAGCAGTACTTC. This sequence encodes CASSLGPGHYEQYF. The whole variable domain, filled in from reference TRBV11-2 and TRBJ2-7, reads EAGVAQSPRYKIIEKRQSVAFWCNPISGHATLYWYQQILGQGPKLLIQFQNNGVVDDSQLPKDRFSAERLKGVDSTLKIQPAKLEDSAVYLCASSLGPGHYEQYFGPGTRLTVT.

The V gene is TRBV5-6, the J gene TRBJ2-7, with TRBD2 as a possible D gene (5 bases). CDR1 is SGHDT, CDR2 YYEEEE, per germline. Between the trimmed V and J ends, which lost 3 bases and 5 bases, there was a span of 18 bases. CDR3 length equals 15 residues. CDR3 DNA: TGTGCCAGCAGCTGGAGGACCTCGCTTGGGAACGAGCAGTACTTC. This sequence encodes CASSWRTSLGNEQYF. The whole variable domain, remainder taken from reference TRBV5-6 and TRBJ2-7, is DAGVTQSPTHLIKTRGQQVTLRCSPKSGHDTVSWYQQALGQGPQFIFQYYEEEERQRGNFPDRFSGHQFPNYSSELNVNALLLGDSALYLCASSWRTSLGNEQYFGPGTRLTVT.